This TCR beta chain was sequenced for a study of T cells in Graves' hyperthyroidism and ophthalmopathy. Study conclusions and caveats: Most clonotypes expanded in the thyroid (above 0.001) were also present in blood.

The V end lost 5 bases, the J end lost 5 bases, and 12 bases lay between the germline ends. The CDR3 has 13 residues. Germline V CDR1 and CDR2: SGHRS, YFSETQ. TCR beta CDR3 regions were amplified from RNA. An initial round of RT-PCR targeting the TCR CDR3 relied on the HTBI primer set. TCRdb re-called the multiplex PCR reads with MiXCR, one entry per CDR3 protein. This table holds about 370,000 distinct CDR3 sequences, roughly 15% found once. This clonotype was found many times. Its target is unknown. The chain combines TRBV5-1 with TRBJ2-3; the D is unclear. Sequences were obtained from blood. The TCR comes from a woman aged 60-70 years with Graves' ophthalmopathy. CDR3 amino acids: CASSQFLVDTQYF. The CDR3 nucleotides read TGCGCCAGCAGTCAATTTCTCGTAGATACGCAGTATTTT.